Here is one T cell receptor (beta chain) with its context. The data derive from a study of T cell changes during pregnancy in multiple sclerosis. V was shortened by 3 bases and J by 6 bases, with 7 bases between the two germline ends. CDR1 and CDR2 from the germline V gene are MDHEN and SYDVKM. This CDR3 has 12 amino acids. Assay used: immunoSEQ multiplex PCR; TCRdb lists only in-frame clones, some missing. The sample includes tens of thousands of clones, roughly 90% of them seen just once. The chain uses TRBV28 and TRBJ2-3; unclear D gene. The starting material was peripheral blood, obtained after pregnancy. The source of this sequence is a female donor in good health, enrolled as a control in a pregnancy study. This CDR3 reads CASSFVPDTQYF. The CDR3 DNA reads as TGTGCCAGCAGTTTTGTCCCTGATACGCAGTATTTT.